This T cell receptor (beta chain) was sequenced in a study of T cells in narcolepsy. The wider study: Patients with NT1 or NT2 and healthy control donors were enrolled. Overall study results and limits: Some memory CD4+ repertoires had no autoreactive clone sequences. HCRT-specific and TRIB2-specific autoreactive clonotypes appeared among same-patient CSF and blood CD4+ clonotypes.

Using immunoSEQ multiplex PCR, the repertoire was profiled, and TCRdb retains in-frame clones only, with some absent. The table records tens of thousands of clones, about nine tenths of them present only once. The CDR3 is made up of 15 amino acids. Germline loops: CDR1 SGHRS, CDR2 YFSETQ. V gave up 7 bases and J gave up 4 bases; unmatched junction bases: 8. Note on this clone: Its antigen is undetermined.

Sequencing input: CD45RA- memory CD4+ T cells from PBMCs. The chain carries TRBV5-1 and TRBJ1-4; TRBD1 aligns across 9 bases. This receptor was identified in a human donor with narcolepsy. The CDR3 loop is CASRGQGLSNEKLFF. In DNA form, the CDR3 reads TGCGCCAGCCGGGGACAGGGCCTAAGTAATGAAAAACTGTTTTTT. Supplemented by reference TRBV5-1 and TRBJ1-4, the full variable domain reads KAGVTQTPRYLIKTRGQQVTLSCSPISGHRSVSWYQQTPGQGLQFLFEYFSETQRNKGNFPGRFSGRQFSNSRSEMNVSTLELGDSALYLCASRGQGLSNEKLFFGSGTQLSVL.